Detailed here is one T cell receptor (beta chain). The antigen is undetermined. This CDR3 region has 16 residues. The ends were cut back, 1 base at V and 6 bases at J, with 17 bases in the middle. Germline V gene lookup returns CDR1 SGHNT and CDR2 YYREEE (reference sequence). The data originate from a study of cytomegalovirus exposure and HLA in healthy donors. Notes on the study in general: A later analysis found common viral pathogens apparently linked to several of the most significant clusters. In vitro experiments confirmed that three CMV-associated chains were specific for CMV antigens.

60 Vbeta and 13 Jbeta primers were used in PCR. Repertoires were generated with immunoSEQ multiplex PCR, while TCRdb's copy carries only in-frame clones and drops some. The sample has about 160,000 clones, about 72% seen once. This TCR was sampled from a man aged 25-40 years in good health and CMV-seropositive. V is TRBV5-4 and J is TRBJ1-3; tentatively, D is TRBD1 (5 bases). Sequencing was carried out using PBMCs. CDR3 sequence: CASSLSHAGRENTIYF. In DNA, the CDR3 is TGTGCCAGCAGCTTGTCCCATGCGGGGCGAGAAAACACCATATATTTT.